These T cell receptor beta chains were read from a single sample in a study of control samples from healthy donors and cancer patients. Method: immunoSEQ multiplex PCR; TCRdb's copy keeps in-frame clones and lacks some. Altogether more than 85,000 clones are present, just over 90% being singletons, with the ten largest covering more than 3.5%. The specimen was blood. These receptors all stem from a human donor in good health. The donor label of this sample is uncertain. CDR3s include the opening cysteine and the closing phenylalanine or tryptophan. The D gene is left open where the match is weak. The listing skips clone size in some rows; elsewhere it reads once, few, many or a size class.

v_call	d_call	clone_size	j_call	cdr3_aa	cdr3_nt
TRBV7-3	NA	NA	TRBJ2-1	CASSSYRTFNEQFF	TGTGCCAGCAGCTCTTATCGGACATTCAATGAGCAGTTCTTC
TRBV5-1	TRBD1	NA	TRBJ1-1	CASSFGLQGSRGFTEAFF	TGCGCCAGCAGCTTCGGATTACAGGGGTCAAGAGGTTTTACTGAAGCTTTCTTT
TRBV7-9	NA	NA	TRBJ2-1	CASSPGQISYNEQFF	TGTGCCAGCAGCCCAGGACAGATCTCCTACAATGAGCAGTTCTTC
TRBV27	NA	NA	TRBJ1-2	CASSPRDIGLGGYTF	TGTGCCAGCAGCCCCCGGGACATCGGGCTAGGTGGCTACACCTTC
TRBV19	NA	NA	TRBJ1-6	CASTGGQFNSPLHF	TGTGCCAGTACCGGGGGGCAGTTCAATTCACCCCTCCACTTT
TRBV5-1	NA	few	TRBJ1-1	CASSLLYTDTEAFF	TGCGCCAGCAGCTTGTTATATACTGACACTGAAGCTTTCTTT
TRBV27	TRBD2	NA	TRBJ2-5	CASSGLAGGLPQETQYF	TGTGCCAGCAGTGGGCTAGCGGGGGGTCTGCCCCAAGAGACCCAGTACTTC
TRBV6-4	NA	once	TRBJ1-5	CASSSRETYSNQPQHF	TGTGCCAGCTCCTCTAGGGAGACATATAGCAATCAGCCCCAGCATTTT
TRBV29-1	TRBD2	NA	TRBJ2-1	CSPGTSGDNEQFF	TGCAGCCCCGGGACTAGCGGGGACAATGAGCAGTTCTTC
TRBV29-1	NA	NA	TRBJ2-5	CSVESGQETQYF	TGCAGCGTTGAATCGGGCCAAGAGACCCAGTACTTC
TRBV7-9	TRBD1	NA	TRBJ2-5	CASSSGTGWSETQYF	TGTGCCAGCAGCTCCGGGACAGGGTGGTCAGAGACCCAGTACTTC
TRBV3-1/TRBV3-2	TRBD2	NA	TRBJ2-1	CASSVSGGHNEQFF	TGTGCCAGCAGCGTTAGCGGGGGTCACAATGAGCAGTTCTTC
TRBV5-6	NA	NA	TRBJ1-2	CASSWNRRTNYGYTF	TGTGCCAGCAGCTGGAACAGAAGAACTAACTATGGCTACACCTTC
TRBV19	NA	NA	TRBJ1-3	CASSISRRNTIYF	TGTGCCAGTAGTATATCGCGACGAAACACCATATATTTT
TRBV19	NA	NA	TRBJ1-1	CASSIRGRNTEAFF	TGTGCCAGTAGTATTCGGGGCAGGAACACTGAAGCTTTCTTT
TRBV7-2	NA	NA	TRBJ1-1	CASSWRFGGNTEAFF	TGTGCCAGCAGCTGGCGCTTCGGGGGGAACACTGAAGCTTTCTTT
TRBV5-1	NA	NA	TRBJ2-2	CASSSTRETGELFF	TGCGCCAGCAGCTCGACCAGGGAGACGGGGGAGCTGTTTTTT
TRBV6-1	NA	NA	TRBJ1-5	CASSEGEGSQPQHF	TGTGCCAGCAGTGAAGGCGAGGGAAGTCAGCCCCAGCATTTT
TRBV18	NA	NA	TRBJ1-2	CASSLPTDYGYTF	TGTGCCAGCTCACTCCCCACGGACTATGGCTACACCTTC
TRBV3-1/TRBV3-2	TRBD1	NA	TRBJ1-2	CASSQSGQGYGYTF	TGTGCCAGCAGCCAATCGGGACAGGGTTATGGCTACACCTTC
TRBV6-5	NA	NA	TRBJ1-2	CASSYDREYGYTF	TGTGCCAGCAGTTATGACCGCGAATATGGCTACACCTTC
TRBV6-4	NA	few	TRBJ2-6	CASSDNGQSGANVLTF	TGTGCCAGCAGTGATAACGGACAGTCTGGGGCCAACGTCCTGACTTTC
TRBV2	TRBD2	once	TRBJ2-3	CASTPGLAGGQGTQYF	TGTGCCAGCACTCCCGGACTGGCGGGGGGGCAAGGTACGCAGTATTTT
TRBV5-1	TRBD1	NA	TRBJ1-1	CASSFGQGNTEAFF	TGCGCCAGCAGTTTTGGACAGGGGAACACTGAAGCTTTCTTT
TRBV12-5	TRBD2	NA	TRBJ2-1	CASGFWGGDNEQFF	TGTGCTAGTGGCTTCTGGGGAGGGGACAATGAGCAGTTCTTC
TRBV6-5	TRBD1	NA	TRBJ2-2	CASRWDSITGELFF	TGTGCCAGCCGATGGGACAGCATCACCGGGGAGCTGTTTTTT
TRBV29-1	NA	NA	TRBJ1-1	CSVEDPNSEGTEAFF	TGCAGCGTTGAAGATCCGAACAGCGAGGGCACTGAAGCTTTCTTT
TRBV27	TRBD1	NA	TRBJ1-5	CASSQRGPGQGNPQPQHF	TGTGCCAGCAGTCAACGGGGTCCGGGACAGGGGAACCCTCAGCCCCAGCATTTT
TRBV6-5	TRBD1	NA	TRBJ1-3	CASSRPGQRNTIYF	TGTGCCAGCAGCCGGCCGGGACAGAGAAACACCATATATTTT
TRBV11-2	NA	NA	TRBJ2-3	CASSLEDLLGADTQYF	TGTGCCAGCAGCTTAGAGGACCTCCTTGGGGCAGATACGCAGTATTTT
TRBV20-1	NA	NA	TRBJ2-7	CSARRGDEQYF	TGCAGTGCTAGACGTGGGGACGAGCAGTACTTC
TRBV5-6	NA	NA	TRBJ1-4	CASSLAPRLGEKLFF	TGTGCCAGCAGCTTGGCGCCTAGGCTAGGGGAAAAACTGTTTTTT
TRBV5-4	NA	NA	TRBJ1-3	CASSLEGNTIYF	TGTGCCAGCAGCTTGGAAGGAAACACTATATATTTT
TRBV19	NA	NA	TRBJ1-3	CASTGAWPADSGNTIYF	TGTGCCAGTACCGGGGCGTGGCCCGCCGACTCTGGAAACACCATATATTTT
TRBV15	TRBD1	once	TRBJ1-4	CATSRDWQGAEKLFF	TGTGCCACCAGCAGAGATTGGCAGGGGGCCGAAAAACTGTTTTTT
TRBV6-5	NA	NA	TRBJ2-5	CATRGDQETQYF	TGTGCCACTCGAGGGGACCAAGAGACCCAGTACTTC
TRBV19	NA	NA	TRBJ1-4	CASSIAMLTGNEKLFF	TGTGCCAGTAGTATAGCCATGTTGACAGGAAATGAAAAACTGTTTTTT
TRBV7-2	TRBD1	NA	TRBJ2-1	CASSLAGTGLGNNEQFF	TGTGCCAGCAGCTTAGCGGGGACAGGGTTAGGGAACAATGAGCAGTTCTTC
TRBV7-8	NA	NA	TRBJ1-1	CASSFNPTGRDTEAFF	TGTGCCAGCAGCTTTAACCCAACAGGGAGGGACACTGAAGCTTTCTTT
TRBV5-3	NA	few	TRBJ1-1	CARSFTPFRGRIEVNTEAFF	TGTGCCAGAAGCTTCACCCCCTTCAGGGGTCGAATCGAAGTGAACACTGAAGCTTTCTTT
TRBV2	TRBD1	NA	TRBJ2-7	CASTWARTGGHEQYF	TGTGCCAGCACCTGGGCGAGGACAGGGGGTCACGAGCAGTACTTC
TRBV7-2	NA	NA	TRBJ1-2	CASSSDGANYGYTF	TGTGCCAGCAGTTCAGACGGGGCTAACTATGGCTACACCTTC
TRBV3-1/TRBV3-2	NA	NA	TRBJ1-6	CASSPFGGAGTPLHF	TGTGCCAGCAGCCCCTTCGGGGGGGCTGGGACACCCCTCCACTTT
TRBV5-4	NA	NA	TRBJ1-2	CATRGITGYTF	TGTGCCACGAGGGGGATAACTGGCTACACCTTC
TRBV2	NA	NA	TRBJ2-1	CASRLSSAYNEQFF	TGTGCCAGCAGGTTGTCTTCTGCCTACAATGAGCAGTTCTTC
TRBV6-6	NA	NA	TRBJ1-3	CASRAGSSGNTIYF	TGTGCCAGCAGGGCCGGAAGCTCTGGAAACACCATATATTTT
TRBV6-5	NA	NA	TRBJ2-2	CASSTITGELFF	TGTGCCAGCAGTACAATCACCGGGGAGCTGTTTTTT
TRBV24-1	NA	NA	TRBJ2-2	CATTGSASTGELFF	TGTGCCACCACCGGGTCGGCTTCCACCGGGGAGCTGTTTTTT
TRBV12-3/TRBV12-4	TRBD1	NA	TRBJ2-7	CASSLTGNEQYF	TGTGCCAGCAGCCTGACAGGGAACGAGCAGTACTTC
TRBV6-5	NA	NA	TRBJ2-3	CASRSGQGTQYF	TGTGCCAGCAGGAGCGGGCAGGGTACGCAGTATTTT
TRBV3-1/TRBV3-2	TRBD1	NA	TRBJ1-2	CASSLPGQPYGYTF	TGTGCCAGCAGCCTCCCGGGACAGCCTTATGGCTACACCTTC
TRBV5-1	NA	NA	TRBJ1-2	CASSSRDRDSNYGYTF	TGCGCCAGCAGCTCCCGGGATAGGGACTCTAACTATGGCTACACCTTC
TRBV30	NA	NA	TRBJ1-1	CAWSVGVSTEAFF	TGTGCCTGGAGTGTTGGGGTATCAACTGAAGCTTTCTTT